This T cell receptor beta chain stems from a study of T cells in narcolepsy (dated by TCRdb to the late 2010s). Study-level background: Patients with narcolepsy type 1 or type 2 (NT1, NT2) were enrolled in the study together with healthy control donors. The study used TCR Vbeta sequencing to track clonotypes in blood and CSF while looking for autoreactive T cells in narcolepsy patients that target self-antigens of hypocretin neurons (hypocretin, TRIB2).

General conclusions and limits of the study: Autoreactive clonotypes were reported to be detected serially in the blood of the same patients and of different patients, but not in the blood of healthy controls. In plots comparing CSF and blood CD4+ T cell clonotypes from the same patient, HCRT-specific and TRIB2-specific autoreactive clonotypes were highlighted. No sequences matching autoreactive T cell clones were present in some of the blood memory CD4+ repertoires from patients and controls. Patients and controls had similar numbers of sequenced blood memory CD4+ clonotypes, with averages of some 40,000 in patients and 33,354 in controls.

For TCR Vbeta sequencing, memory CD4+ T cells were sorted ex vivo from the peripheral blood of narcolepsy patients and healthy controls. The method was the immunoSEQ multiplex PCR assay. TCRdb obtained this table from immuneACCESS and retained in-frame rearrangements with V and J assigned. These tables miss some clones; where compared with another copy, unresolved V genes account for less than half of the shortfall, and the remainder is unexplained. The sample data list around 30,000 clones, and around 83% of these were observed just once. The top ten constitute about 2.8% of the sample. Unmatched junction bases come to 12, with V trimmed by 8 bases and J by 2 bases. The cysteine opens and the phenylalanine closes a CDR3 of 16 amino acids. Only the CDR3 portion is preserved as DNA: 48 bases, with reading frame beginning at the first base. Reading the germline V gene (reference sequence) gives CDR1 LNHDA and CDR2 SQIVND.

With regard to this clone: What antigen it recognizes has not been identified. No base quality information exists; no much larger clone differs at one position.

Recombination joined TRBV19 with TRBJ2-1; 7 bases in the middle match TRBD1. Material: CD45RA- memory CD4+ T cells from PBMCs. Per the publication, the cell subset or site label means: memory T cells sorted ex vivo from peripheral blood. This TCR came from a human donor with narcolepsy. The sequenced DNA is TGTGCCAGTGGTCCTCTCCGACAGGGTACCTACAATGAGCAGTTCTTC. It specifies CASGPLRQGTYNEQFF.